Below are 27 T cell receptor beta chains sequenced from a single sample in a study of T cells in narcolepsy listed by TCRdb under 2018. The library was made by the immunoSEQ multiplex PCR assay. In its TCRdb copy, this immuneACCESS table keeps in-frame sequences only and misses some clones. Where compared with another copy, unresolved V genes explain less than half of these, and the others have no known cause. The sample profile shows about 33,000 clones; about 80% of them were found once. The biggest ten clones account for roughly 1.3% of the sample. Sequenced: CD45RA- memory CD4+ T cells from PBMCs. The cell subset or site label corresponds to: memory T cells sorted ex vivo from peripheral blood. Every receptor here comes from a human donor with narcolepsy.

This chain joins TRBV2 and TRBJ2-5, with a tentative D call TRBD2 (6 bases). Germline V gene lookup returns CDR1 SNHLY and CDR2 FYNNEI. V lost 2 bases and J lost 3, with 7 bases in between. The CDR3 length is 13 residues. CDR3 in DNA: TGTGCCAGCAGTGAACGGACTAAAGAGACCCAGTACTTC. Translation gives CASSERTKETQYF.

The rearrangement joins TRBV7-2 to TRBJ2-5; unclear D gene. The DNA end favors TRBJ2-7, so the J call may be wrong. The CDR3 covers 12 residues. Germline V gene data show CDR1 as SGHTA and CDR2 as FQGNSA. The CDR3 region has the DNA TGTGCCAGCAGCTTAATAGTCCACGAGCAGTACTTC. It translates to CASSLIVHEQYF.

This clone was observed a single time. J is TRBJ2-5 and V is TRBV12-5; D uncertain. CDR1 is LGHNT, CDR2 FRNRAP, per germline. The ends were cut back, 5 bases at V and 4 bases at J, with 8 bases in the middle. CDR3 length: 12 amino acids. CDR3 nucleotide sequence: TGTGCTAGTGGTATTCGTGGAGAGACCCAGTACTTC. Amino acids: CASGIRGETQYF.

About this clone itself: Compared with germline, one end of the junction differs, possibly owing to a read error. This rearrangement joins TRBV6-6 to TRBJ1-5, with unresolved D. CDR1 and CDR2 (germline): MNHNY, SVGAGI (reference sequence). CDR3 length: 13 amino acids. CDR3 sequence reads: CASSSSDSQHQHF. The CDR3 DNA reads TGTGCCAGCAGTTCCTCAGACTCTCAGCACCAGCATTTT.

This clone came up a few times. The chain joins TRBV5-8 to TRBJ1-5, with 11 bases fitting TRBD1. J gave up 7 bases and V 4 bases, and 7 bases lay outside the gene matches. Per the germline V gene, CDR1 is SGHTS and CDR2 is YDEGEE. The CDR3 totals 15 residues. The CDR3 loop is CASSAGQGGHQPQHF. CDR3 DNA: TGTGCCAGCAGCGCGGGACAGGGGGGACACCAGCCCCAGCATTTT.

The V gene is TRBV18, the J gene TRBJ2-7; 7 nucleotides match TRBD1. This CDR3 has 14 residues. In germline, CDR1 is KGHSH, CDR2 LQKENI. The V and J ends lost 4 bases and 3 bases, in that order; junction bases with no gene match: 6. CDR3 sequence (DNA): TGTGCCAGCTCACTGAGACAGGGAGTCTACGAGCAGTACGTC. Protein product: CASSLRQGVYEQYV.

CDR3 in DNA: TGTGCCAGCAGTTTGGGACTGTCGGCGTCTGGAAACACCATATATTTT. Protein product: CASSLGLSASGNTIYF. The chain combines TRBV28 with TRBJ1-3; maybe TRBD1 (5 bases). V was shortened by 3 bases and J by 1 base, with 13 bases between the two germline ends. CDR3 size: 16 residues. Per the germline V gene, CDR1 is MDHEN and CDR2 is SYDVKM.

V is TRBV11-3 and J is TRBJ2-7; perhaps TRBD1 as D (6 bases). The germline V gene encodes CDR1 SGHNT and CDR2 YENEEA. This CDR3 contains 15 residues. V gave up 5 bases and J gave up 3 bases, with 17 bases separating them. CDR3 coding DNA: TGTGCCAGCAGCCCAGGGCAAGGGGGTATCTACGAGCAGTACTTC. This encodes CASSPGQGGIYEQYF.

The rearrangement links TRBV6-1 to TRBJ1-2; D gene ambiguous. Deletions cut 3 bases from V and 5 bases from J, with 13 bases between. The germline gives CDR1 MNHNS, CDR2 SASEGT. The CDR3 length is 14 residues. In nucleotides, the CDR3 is TGTGCCAGCAGTGAGGGTAGACCGGAATATGGCTACACCTTC. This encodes CASSEGRPEYGYTF.

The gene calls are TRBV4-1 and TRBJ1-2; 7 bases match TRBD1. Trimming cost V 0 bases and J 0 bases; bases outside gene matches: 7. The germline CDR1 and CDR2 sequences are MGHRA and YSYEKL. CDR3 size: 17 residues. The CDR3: CASSQESGTAANYGYTF. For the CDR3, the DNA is TGCGCCAGCAGCCAAGAGTCGGGGACAGCAGCTAACTATGGCTACACCTTC.

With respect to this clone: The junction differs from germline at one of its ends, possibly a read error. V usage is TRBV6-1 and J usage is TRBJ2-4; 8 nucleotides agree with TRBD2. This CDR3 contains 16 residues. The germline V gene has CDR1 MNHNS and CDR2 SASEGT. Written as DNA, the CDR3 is TGTGCCAGCAGTAAAGCGGGGGCCACAGCCAAAAACATTCAGTACTTC. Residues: CASSKAGATAKNIQYF.

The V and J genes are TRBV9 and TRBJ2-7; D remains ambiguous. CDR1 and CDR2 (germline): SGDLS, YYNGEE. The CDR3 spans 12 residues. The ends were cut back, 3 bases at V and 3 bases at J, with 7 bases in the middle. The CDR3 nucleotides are TGTGCCAGCAGCGCGACCAACTACGAGCAGTACTTC. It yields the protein CASSATNYEQYF.

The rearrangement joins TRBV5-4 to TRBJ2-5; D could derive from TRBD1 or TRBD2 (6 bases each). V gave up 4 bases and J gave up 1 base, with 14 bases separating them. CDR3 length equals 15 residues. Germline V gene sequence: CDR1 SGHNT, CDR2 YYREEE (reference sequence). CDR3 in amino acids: CASSRVGGVQETQYF. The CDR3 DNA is TGTGCCAGCAGCCGGGTGGGGGGCGTCCAAGAGACCCAGTACTTC.

DNA for the CDR3: TGTGCCAGCAGCTTGGGGACGAAACCCCGGGGCACCTTC. Residues: CASSLGTKPRGTF. The chain combines TRBV5-8 with TRBJ1-2; D gene unclear. This CDR3 has 13 residues. V lost 0 bases to trimming and J lost 13 bases, with 16 bases between them. Germline-derived CDR1 and CDR2 are SGHTS and YDEGEE.

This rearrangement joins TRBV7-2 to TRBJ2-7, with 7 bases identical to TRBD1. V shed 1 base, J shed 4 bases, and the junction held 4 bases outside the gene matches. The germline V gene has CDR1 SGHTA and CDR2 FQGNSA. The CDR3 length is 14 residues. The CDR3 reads CASSLGTGEYEQYV. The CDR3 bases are TGTGCCAGCAGCTTAGGGACAGGCGAGTACGAGCAGTACGTC.

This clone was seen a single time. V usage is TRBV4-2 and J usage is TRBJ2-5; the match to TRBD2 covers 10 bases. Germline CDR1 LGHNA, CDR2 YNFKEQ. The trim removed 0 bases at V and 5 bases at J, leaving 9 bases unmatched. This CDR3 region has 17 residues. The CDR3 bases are TGTGCCAGCAGCCAAGAGGGTAGCGGGGGGCCCCGTGAGACCCAGTACTTC. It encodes CASSQEGSGGPRETQYF.

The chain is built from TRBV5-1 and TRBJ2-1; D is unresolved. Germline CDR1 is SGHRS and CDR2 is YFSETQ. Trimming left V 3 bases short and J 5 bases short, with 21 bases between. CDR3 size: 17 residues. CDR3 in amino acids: CASSWSRGPNQNNEQFF. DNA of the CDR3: TGCGCCAGCAGCTGGAGTCGAGGTCCTAATCAAAACAATGAGCAGTTCTTC.

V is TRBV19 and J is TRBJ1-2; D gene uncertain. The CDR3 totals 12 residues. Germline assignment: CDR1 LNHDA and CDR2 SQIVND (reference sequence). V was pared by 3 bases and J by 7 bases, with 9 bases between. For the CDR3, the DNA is TGTGCCAGTAGTATTAAATTCGGTGGCTACACCTTC. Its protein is CASSIKFGGYTF.

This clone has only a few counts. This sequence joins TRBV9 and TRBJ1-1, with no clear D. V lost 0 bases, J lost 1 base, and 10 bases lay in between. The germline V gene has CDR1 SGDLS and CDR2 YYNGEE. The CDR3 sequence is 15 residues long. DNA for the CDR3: TGTGCCAGCAGCGTAGCTCCGGAGGGGAACACTGAAGCTTTCTTT. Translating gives CASSVAPEGNTEAFF.

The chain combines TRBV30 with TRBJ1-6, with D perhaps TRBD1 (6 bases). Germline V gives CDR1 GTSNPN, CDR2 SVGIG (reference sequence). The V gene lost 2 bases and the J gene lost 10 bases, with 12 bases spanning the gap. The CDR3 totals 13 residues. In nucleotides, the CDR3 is TGTGCCTGGAGTCCACAGGGCGACTCACCCCTCCACTTT. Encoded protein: CAWSPQGDSPLHF.

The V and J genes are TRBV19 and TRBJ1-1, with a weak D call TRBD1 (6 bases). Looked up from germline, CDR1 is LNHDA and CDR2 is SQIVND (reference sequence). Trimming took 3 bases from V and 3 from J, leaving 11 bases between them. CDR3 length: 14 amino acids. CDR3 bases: TGTGCCAGTAGTATTAGGGGGGTAGACACTGAAGCTTTCTTT. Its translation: CASSIRGVDTEAFF.

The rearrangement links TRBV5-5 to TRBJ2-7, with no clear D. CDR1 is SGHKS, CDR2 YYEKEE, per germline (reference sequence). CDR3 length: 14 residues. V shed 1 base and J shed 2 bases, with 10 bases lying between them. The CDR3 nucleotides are TGTGCCAGCAGCTTGATGCTTCTCACCTACGAGCAGTACGTC. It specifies CASSLMLLTYEQYV.

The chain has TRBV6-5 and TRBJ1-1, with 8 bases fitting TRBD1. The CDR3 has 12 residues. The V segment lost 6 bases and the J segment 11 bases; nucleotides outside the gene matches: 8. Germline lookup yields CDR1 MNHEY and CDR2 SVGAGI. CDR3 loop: CASRRTGMRAFF. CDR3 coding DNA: TGTGCCAGCAGGCGGACAGGGATGCGGGCTTTCTTT.

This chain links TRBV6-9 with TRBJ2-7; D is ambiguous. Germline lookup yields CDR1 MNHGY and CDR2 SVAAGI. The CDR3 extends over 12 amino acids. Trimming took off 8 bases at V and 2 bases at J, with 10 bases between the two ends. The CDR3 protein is CASLGRPYEQYV. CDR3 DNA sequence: TGTGCCAGCTTAGGCAGGCCCTACGAGCAGTACGTC.

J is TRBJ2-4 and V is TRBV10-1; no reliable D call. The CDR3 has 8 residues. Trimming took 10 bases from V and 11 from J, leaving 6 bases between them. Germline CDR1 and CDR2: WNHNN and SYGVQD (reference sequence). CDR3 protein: CATLLQYF. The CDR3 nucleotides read TGCGCCACCCTGCTTCAGTACTTC.

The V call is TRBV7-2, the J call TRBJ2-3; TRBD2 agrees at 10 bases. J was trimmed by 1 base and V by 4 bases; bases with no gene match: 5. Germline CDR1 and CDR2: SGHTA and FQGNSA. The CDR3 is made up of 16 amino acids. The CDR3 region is CASSSPSGGRTDTQYF. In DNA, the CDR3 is TGTGCCAGCAGCTCACCTAGCGGGGGCCGCACAGATACGCAGTATTTT.

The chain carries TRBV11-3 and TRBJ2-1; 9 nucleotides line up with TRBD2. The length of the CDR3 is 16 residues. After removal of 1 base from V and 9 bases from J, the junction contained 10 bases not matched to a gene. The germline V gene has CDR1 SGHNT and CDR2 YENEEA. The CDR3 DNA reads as TGTGCCAGCAGCTTAGGAGGTAGCGGGAGAGGAGGTGAGCAGTTCTTC. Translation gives CASSLGGSGRGGEQFF.